This T cell receptor beta chain was documented in a study of blood T cell repertoires in COVID-19. TCRdb's copy holds only in-frame clones and misses some; the assay was immunoSEQ multiplex PCR. The table has approximately 180,000 clones, around 89% seen once. This CDR3 has 15 amino acids. Germline V lookup: CDR1 LGHDT, CDR2 YNNKEL (reference sequence). Unmatched junction bases numbered 4, after V lost 2 bases and J lost 6 bases. This clonotype originated in a man aged 40-55 years with active or convalescent COVID-19. The specimen sequenced was peripheral blood. V gene TRBV3-1 (or the pseudogene TRBV3-2) combines with J gene TRBJ1-2; TRBD1 matches at 12 bases. Here the CDR3 DNA reads TGTGCCAGCAGCCAAAGGGACAGGGGGCTTCATGGCTACACCTTC. Protein product: CASSQRDRGLHGYTF.